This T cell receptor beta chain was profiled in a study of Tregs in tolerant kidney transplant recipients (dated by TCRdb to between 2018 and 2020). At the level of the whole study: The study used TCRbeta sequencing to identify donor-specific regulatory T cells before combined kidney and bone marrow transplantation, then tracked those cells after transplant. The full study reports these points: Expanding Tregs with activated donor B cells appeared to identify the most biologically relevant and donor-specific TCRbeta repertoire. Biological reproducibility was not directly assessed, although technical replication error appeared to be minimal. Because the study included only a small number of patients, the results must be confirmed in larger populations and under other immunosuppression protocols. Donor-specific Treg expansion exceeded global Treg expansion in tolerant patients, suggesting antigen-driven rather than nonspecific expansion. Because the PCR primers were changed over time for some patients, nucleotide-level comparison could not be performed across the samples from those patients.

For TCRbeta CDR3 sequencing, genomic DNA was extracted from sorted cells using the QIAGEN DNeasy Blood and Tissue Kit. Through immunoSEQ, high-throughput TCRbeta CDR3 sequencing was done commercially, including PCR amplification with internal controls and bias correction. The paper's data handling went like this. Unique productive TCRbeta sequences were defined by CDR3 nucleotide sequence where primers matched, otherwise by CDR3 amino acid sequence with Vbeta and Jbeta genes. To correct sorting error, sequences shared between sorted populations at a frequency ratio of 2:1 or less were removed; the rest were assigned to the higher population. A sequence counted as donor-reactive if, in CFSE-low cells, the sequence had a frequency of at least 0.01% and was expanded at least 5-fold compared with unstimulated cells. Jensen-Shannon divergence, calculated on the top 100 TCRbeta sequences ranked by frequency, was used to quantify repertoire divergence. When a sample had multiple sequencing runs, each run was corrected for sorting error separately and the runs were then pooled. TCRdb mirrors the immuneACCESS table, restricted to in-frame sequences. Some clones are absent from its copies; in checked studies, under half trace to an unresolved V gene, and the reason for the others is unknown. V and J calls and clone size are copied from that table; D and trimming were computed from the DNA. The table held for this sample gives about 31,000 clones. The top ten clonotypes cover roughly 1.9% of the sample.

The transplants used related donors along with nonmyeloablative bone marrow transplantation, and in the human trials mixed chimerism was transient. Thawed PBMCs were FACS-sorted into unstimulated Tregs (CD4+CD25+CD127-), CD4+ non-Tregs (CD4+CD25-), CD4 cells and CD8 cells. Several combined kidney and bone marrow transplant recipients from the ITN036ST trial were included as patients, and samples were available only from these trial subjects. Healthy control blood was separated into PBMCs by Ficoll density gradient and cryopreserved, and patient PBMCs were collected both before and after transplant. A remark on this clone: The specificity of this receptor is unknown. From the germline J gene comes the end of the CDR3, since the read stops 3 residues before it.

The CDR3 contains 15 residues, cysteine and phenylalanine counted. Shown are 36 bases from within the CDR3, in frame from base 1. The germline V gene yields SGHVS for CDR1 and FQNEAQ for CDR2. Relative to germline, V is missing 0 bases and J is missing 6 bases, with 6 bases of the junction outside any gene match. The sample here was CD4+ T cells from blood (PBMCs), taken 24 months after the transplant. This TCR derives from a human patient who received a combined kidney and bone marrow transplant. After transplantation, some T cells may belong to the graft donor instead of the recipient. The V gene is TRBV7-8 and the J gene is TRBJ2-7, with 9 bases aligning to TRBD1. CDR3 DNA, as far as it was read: TGTGCCAGCAGCTTAGCCAACAGGGGGCTCGGCGAG. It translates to CASSLANRGLGE. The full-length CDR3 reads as CASSLANRGLGEQYF.